What follows are 3 T cell receptor beta chains derived from one specimen sequenced in a study of blood T cell repertoires in COVID-19. Generated by immunoSEQ multiplex PCR, the TCRdb table keeps only in-frame clones and is missing some. The sample lists 250,000 to 350,000 clones, around 87% occurring once. Sample: PBMCs or T cells enriched from blood (not recorded which). The receptor source for this set is a woman in her thirties who had recovered from COVID-19.

The chain recombines TRBV19 with TRBJ2-5; D is perhaps TRBD2 (5 bases). V was shortened by 4 bases and J by 5 bases, with 8 bases between the two germline ends. CDR3 length: 12 residues. Germline V CDR1 and CDR2: LNHDA, SQIVND (reference sequence). The CDR3 DNA sequence: TGTGCCAGTAGTACGGGGTTGGAGACCCAGTACTTC. It yields the protein CASSTGLETQYF.

This clone was recorded only once. The rearrangement links TRBV28 to TRBJ1-3, with a weak D call TRBD1 (5 bases). V lost 3 bases to trimming and J lost 3 bases, with 12 bases between them. The CDR3 extends over 15 amino acids. The germline V gene has CDR1 MDHEN and CDR2 SYDVKM. This chain's CDR3 is CASSFTLGLGNTIYF. CDR3 nucleotides: TGTGCCAGCAGTTTTACTTTGGGACTTGGAAACACCATATATTTT.

CDR3 DNA sequence: TGTGCAAGTCGCTTAGAGACAGGGGTTGCATACGAGCAGTACTTC. Its translation is CASRLETGVAYEQYF. The chain couples TRBV12-2 to TRBJ2-7; TRBD1 is the table's D call and was not checked against the DNA. TRBV12-2 is described as a pseudogene. This CDR3 is built from 15 residues.